One TCR beta chain is described in this entry. Sequencing was performed with immunoSEQ multiplex PCR; in TCRdb, only in-frame clones are kept and a portion is missing. Among some 200,000 clones listed, roughly 82% were seen once. The data derive from a study of blood T cell repertoires in COVID-19. The TCR sequence derives from a man in his forties who had recovered from COVID-19. Sequencing used PBMCs or T cells enriched from blood (not recorded which).

The CDR3 coding sequence is TGTGCCAGCAGTACATCCTCAAACATTCAGTACTTC. The encoded protein is CASSTSSNIQYF. This chain links TRBV27 with TRBJ2-4; D ambiguous. Trimming left V 5 bases short and J 6 bases short, with 8 bases between. The CDR3 totals 12 residues. Germline assignment: CDR1 MNHEY and CDR2 SMNVEV (reference sequence).